The T cell receptor beta chain described here comes from a study of cytomegalovirus exposure and HLA in healthy donors. Across the study: The roughly 100 million unique TCR beta sequences, from 150 million to 200 million T cells, were found by an earlier analysis.

The germline V gene has CDR1 SNHLY and CDR2 FYNNEI. This CDR3 contains 14 residues. V was clipped by 6 bases and J by 0 bases, with 6 bases between them. Healthy bone marrow donors made up the donors. Vbeta (60) and Jbeta (13) primers were used in the PCR. Assay used: immunoSEQ multiplex PCR; TCRdb lists only in-frame clones, some missing. The repertoire holds about 220,000 clones, with over 60% as singletons. This clone was seen once. Specimen: PBMCs. This sequence originates from a man aged 18 to 30 in good health and CMV-seronegative. V is TRBV2 and J is TRBJ1-6; no reliable D call. In DNA form, the CDR3 reads TGTGCCAGCAGGAGGAGCTCCTATAATTCACCCCTCCACTTT. As protein: CASRRSSYNSPLHF.